This is a list of T cell receptor beta chains from one sample in a study of shared clonotypes between healthy human individuals. Repertoires were generated with immunoSEQ multiplex PCR, while TCRdb's copy carries only in-frame clones and drops some. Of around 2,000,000 clones listed, under 95% were seen once; the top ten hold under 2%. Specimen: naive CD8+ T cells from PBMCs. These receptors were taken from a young man in good health. Some clones in this sample may be carry-over from other donors' samples. Each CDR3 is given with its conserved first and last residue. D genes are given only for firm matches. A clone size is listed for some rows: how often the clone was seen (once, few, many), or a class if it is expanded.

size: .
V: TRBV19
D: .
J: TRBJ1-5
DNA: TGTGCCAGTAGGACCGGGACGGGTAAACCGTATAGCAATCAGCCCCAGCATTTT
CDR3: CASRTGTGKPYSNQPQHF

size: .
V: TRBV5-6
D: .
J: TRBJ2-7
DNA: TGTGCCAGCAGCGTTGACCCGGACTCCTACGAGCAGTACTTC
CDR3: CASSVDPDSYEQYF

size: .
V: TRBV7-8
D: .
J: TRBJ2-7
DNA: TGTGCCAGCAGCTTAGGTGGGGGAGGCGAGCAGTACTTC
CDR3: CASSLGGGGEQYF

size: .
V: TRBV29-1
D: .
J: TRBJ2-5
DNA: TGCAGCGTTGAAGATCGGGATGGTTTAGAGACCCAGTACTTC
CDR3: CSVEDRDGLETQYF

size: .
V: TRBV7-9
D: .
J: TRBJ2-3
DNA: TGTGCCAGCAGCCCTCCAGGGTTAGATACGCAGTATTTT
CDR3: CASSPPGLDTQYF

size: .
V: TRBV5-5
D: TRBD1
J: TRBJ2-7
DNA: TGTGCCAGCAGCTTGGCCCCTTGGGACAGGGGGGGAACCTACGAGCAGTACTTC
CDR3: CASSLAPWDRGGTYEQYF

size: few
V: TRBV2
D: TRBD1
J: TRBJ1-2
DNA: TGTGCCAGCAGTGATGACAGGGGAGGTGGCTACACCTTC
CDR3: CASSDDRGGGYTF

size: .
V: TRBV7-2
D: .
J: TRBJ2-7
DNA: TGTGCCAGCAGCTCGCGGACCGTGGCGGGCTCCTACGAGCAGTACTTC
CDR3: CASSSRTVAGSYEQYF

size: once
V: TRBV16
D: .
J: TRBJ1-1
DNA: TGTGCCAGCAGCCTGGCCGGCGCGGGCACTGAAGCTTTCTTT
CDR3: CASSLAGAGTEAFF

size: .
V: TRBV7-9
D: TRBD1
J: TRBJ2-1
DNA: TGTGCCAGCAGCACCCGGGACAGGGGGCCCTACAATGAGCAGTTCTTC
CDR3: CASSTRDRGPYNEQFF

size: .
V: TRBV7-9
D: TRBD2
J: TRBJ2-7
DNA: TGTGCCAGCAGCTTAAAGACTAGCGGACCCCTCGAGCAGTACTTC
CDR3: CASSLKTSGPLEQYF

size: .
V: TRBV27
D: .
J: TRBJ2-7
DNA: TGTGCCAGCAGTCTCTGGGCAGGGTCGGCCTACGAGCAGTACTTC
CDR3: CASSLWAGSAYEQYF

size: .
V: TRBV11-2
D: .
J: TRBJ1-1
DNA: TGTGCCAGCAGCTTATATTGGGAGATGAACACTGAAGCTTTCTTT
CDR3: CASSLYWEMNTEAFF

size: .
V: TRBV9
D: .
J: TRBJ1-5
DNA: TGTGCCAGCAGCGTAGCTCCCAATCAGCCCCAGCATTTT
CDR3: CASSVAPNQPQHF

size: .
V: TRBV5-4
D: .
J: TRBJ1-1
DNA: TGTGCCAGCAGCTGGAGGGAACAAAACACTGAAGCTTTCTTT
CDR3: CASSWREQNTEAFF

size: .
V: TRBV9
D: TRBD2
J: TRBJ2-1
DNA: TGTGCCAGCAGCCCCCAAGGTAGCGGGAGAGGCAATGAGCAGTTCTTC
CDR3: CASSPQGSGRGNEQFF

size: .
V: TRBV27
D: .
J: TRBJ1-1
DNA: TGTGCCAGCGGGCCCGTGAACACTGAAGCTTTCTTT
CDR3: CASGPVNTEAFF

size: once
V: TRBV28
D: TRBD1
J: TRBJ2-3
DNA: TGTGCCAGCAGTTTCCCCGGGACAGGGGTAACAGATACGCAGTATTTT
CDR3: CASSFPGTGVTDTQYF

size: .
V: TRBV27
D: TRBD1
J: TRBJ2-5
DNA: TGTGCCAGCAGGGGGACAGGACACGGGGAGACCCAGTACTTC
CDR3: CASRGTGHGETQYF

size: .
V: TRBV19
D: TRBD2
J: TRBJ2-7
DNA: TGTGCCAGTAGTCCATTCGGACTAGCGTTCCACGAGCAGTACTTC
CDR3: CASSPFGLAFHEQYF

size: once
V: TRBV7-6
D: .
J: TRBJ1-1
DNA: TGTGCCAGCAGCAATAGGGACGCCGGAGCTTTCTTT
CDR3: CASSNRDAGAFF

size: .
V: TRBV2
D: .
J: TRBJ2-3
DNA: TGTGCCAGCAGTGTCGAGTTGGGGGAGGCAGATACGCAGTATTTT
CDR3: CASSVELGEADTQYF

size: .
V: TRBV15
D: .
J: TRBJ1-5
DNA: TGTGCCACCAGCAGAGATAGGGCCGCGTATCAGCCCCAGCATTTT
CDR3: CATSRDRAAYQPQHF

size: .
V: TRBV7-9
D: TRBD1
J: TRBJ1-1
DNA: TGTGCCAGCAAAAGCACAGGGGCATCTGACACTGAAGCTTTCTTT
CDR3: CASKSTGASDTEAFF

size: once
V: TRBV19
D: .
J: TRBJ1-1
DNA: TGTGCCAGTAGTAACGGCTGGACTGAAGCTTTCTTT
CDR3: CASSNGWTEAFF

size: .
V: TRBV27
D: .
J: TRBJ2-1
DNA: TGTGCCAGCAGTTTATTAGGTAGCGGCGACTACAATGAGCAGTTCTTC
CDR3: CASSLLGSGDYNEQFF

size: .
V: TRBV2
D: .
J: TRBJ2-7
DNA: TGTGCCAGCAAGGGCAGATCCTCCTACGAGCAGTACTTC
CDR3: CASKGRSSYEQYF